The 5 T cell receptor beta chains presented below share a single source sample, sequenced in a study of OX40 agonist ivuxolimab in advanced cancers. TCRdb keeps only in-frame clones here, not all; method: immunoSEQ multiplex PCR. The sample lists 85,000 to 95,000 clones; roughly nine tenths were seen once. Here the sequenced sample was CD4+ or CD8+ T cells sorted from blood, taken in a trial of the OX40 agonist ivuxolimab. The receptors were sampled from an adult with an advanced solid tumor such as melanoma, head and neck, liver or kidney cancer.

The gene calls are TRBV4-1 and TRBJ2-1; D remains unclear. The germline V and J ends were trimmed by 0 bases and 7 bases, with 10 bases remaining between them. Germline V gene data show CDR1 as MGHRA and CDR2 as YSYEKL. This CDR3 region has 14 residues. The CDR3 bases are TGCGCCAGCAGCCAAGATCCCTCTGGGAATGAGCAGTTCTTC. As protein: CASSQDPSGNEQFF.

The chain uses TRBV4-1 and TRBJ1-6; possible D gene TRBD1, 5 bases. The V end lost 1 base, the J end lost 7 bases, and 14 bases lay between the germline ends. The CDR3 is made up of 16 amino acids. In germline, CDR1 is MGHRA, CDR2 YSYEKL. CDR3 sequence: CASSQGPGRGNSPLHF. As DNA, the CDR3 is TGCGCCAGCAGCCAAGGGCCGGGACGGGGAAATTCACCCCTCCACTTT.

This chain links TRBV7-2 with TRBJ1-2, with D possibly TRBD1 on 5 matching bases. Germline V CDR1 and CDR2: SGHTA, FQGNSA. V shed 3 bases and J shed 4 bases, with 6 bases lying between them. The CDR3 extends over 12 amino acids. The CDR3 loop reads CASSFDSYGYTF. The DNA for the CDR3 is TGTGCCAGCAGCTTTGACAGCTATGGCTACACCTTC.

This clone was counted once. V and J are TRBV12-5 and TRBJ2-2, with 9 bases identical to TRBD1. Germline V CDR1 and CDR2: LGHNT, FRNRAP. The junction had 5 bases not matched to a gene; V was cut back by 3 bases and J by 3 bases. The CDR3 covers 16 residues. CDR3 residues: CASGLPGQGDTGELFF. For the CDR3, the DNA is TGTGCTAGTGGTTTACCGGGACAGGGTGACACCGGGGAGCTGTTTTTT.

This clone appeared once. The V call is TRBV7-2, the J call TRBJ2-3; no firm D call. Germline values: CDR1 SGHTA, CDR2 FQGNSA. The CDR3 covers 15 residues. V gave up 1 base and J gave up 0 bases, with 8 bases separating them. In nucleotides, the CDR3 is TGTGCCAGCAGCTTAGATAGGATTAGCACAGATACGCAGTATTTT. Its translation is CASSLDRISTDTQYF.